Listed below are T cell receptor beta chains from one sample, sequenced in a study of neoadjuvant anti-PD-1 for oral cavity cancer. Some clones are missing from TCRdb's copy, which holds only in-frame ones; the method was immunoSEQ multiplex PCR. The sample carries tens of thousands of clones, more than 70% recorded once. This material consisted of PBMCs, taken before nivolumab (anti-PD-1) treatment. The receptors stem from a person aged 40 to 85 with oral cavity squamous cell carcinoma. CDR3s include the opening cysteine and the closing phenylalanine or tryptophan. A D gene is named only where the DNA matches it firmly. Size is stated for part of the rows, as once, few or many counts, or as a class when the clone is expanded.

D gene: .
clone size: .
CDR3 length: 16
J gene: TRBJ1-2
V gene: TRBV19
CDR3 DNA: TGTGCCAGTAGTATTACCAGGTTCCTAGTTAACTATGGCTACACCTTC
CDR3 protein: CASSITRFLVNYGYTF

D gene: .
clone size: .
CDR3 length: 15
J gene: TRBJ1-2
V gene: TRBV6-1
CDR3 DNA: TGTGCCAGCAGTGAAACTCCGGGGGTGGTCTATGGCTACACCTTC
CDR3 protein: CASSETPGVVYGYTF

D gene: .
clone size: .
CDR3 length: 15
J gene: TRBJ2-2
V gene: TRBV27
CDR3 DNA: TGTGCCAGCAGTTTTCTGGCCGGGCCCACCGGGGAGCTGTTTTTT
CDR3 protein: CASSFLAGPTGELFF

D gene: .
clone size: .
CDR3 length: 12
J gene: TRBJ2-1
V gene: TRBV5-1
CDR3 DNA: TGCGCCAGCAGCCCCGTCCCCGGGGACCCATTCTTC
CDR3 protein: CASSPVPGDPFF

D gene: TRBD2
clone size: .
CDR3 length: 21
J gene: TRBJ2-3
V gene: TRBV4-1
CDR3 DNA: TGCGCCAGCAGCCCCTACCCAACCGGGACTAGCGGGGGGGCGTCCTCAGATACGCAGTATTTT
CDR3 protein: CASSPYPTGTSGGASSDTQYF

D gene: TRBD2
clone size: .
CDR3 length: 14
J gene: TRBJ2-7
V gene: TRBV4-1
CDR3 DNA: TGCGCCAGCAGCCAAGGGGACGGGGGGAACGAGCAGTACTTC
CDR3 protein: CASSQGDGGNEQYF

D gene: .
clone size: .
CDR3 length: 15
J gene: TRBJ2-2
V gene: TRBV7-2
CDR3 DNA: TGTGCCAGCAGCGAAAGTGGGGGAGACACCGGGGAGCTGTTTTTT
CDR3 protein: CASSESGGDTGELFF

D gene: TRBD1
clone size: .
CDR3 length: 14
J gene: TRBJ2-2
V gene: TRBV7-3
CDR3 DNA: TGTGCCAGCAGCTCGGACAGGTGGAGCAGGGAGCTGTTTTTT
CDR3 protein: CASSSDRWSRELFF

D gene: TRBD1
clone size: .
CDR3 length: 16
J gene: TRBJ1-1
V gene: TRBV7-9
CDR3 DNA: TGTGCCAGCAGCTTAAATCTTGGACAGGGAAGTAGGGAAGCTTTCTTT
CDR3 protein: CASSLNLGQGSREAFF

D gene: TRBD1
clone size: few
CDR3 length: 13
J gene: TRBJ1-1
V gene: TRBV19
CDR3 DNA: TGTGCCAGTAGCAATAACAGGGGGTCTGAAGCTTTCTTT
CDR3 protein: CASSNNRGSEAFF

D gene: .
clone size: .
CDR3 length: 13
J gene: TRBJ2-5
V gene: TRBV28
CDR3 DNA: TGTGCCAGCAGTTTGGGTTCAGCCTATACCCAGTACTTC
CDR3 protein: CASSLGSAYTQYF

D gene: .
clone size: once
CDR3 length: 11
J gene: TRBJ2-5
V gene: TRBV2
CDR3 DNA: TGTGCCAGCAGGGACCAAGAGACCCAGTACTTC
CDR3 protein: CASRDQETQYF

D gene: TRBD2
clone size: .
CDR3 length: 15
J gene: TRBJ2-5
V gene: TRBV13
CDR3 DNA: TGTGCCAGCAGCTGGATATTCGGGAGGCAAGAGACCCAGTACTTC
CDR3 protein: CASSWIFGRQETQYF

D gene: TRBD1
clone size: .
CDR3 length: 18
J gene: TRBJ2-6
V gene: TRBV5-1
CDR3 DNA: TGCGCCAGCAGCTGGGGACAGCAAGGGAGCTCTGGGGCCAACGTCCTGACTTTC
CDR3 protein: CASSWGQQGSSGANVLTF

D gene: .
clone size: .
CDR3 length: 14
J gene: TRBJ2-7
V gene: TRBV9
CDR3 DNA: TGTGCCAGCAGCGCCCTCCGGGACACTCACGAGCAGTACTTC
CDR3 protein: CASSALRDTHEQYF

D gene: TRBD2
clone size: .
CDR3 length: 18
J gene: TRBJ2-3
V gene: TRBV6-1
CDR3 DNA: TGTGCCAGCGGTGGCTTAGCGGGAGGGATGGAAATGGCAGATACGCAGTATTTT
CDR3 protein: CASGGLAGGMEMADTQYF

D gene: .
clone size: .
CDR3 length: 15
J gene: TRBJ2-1
V gene: TRBV5-6
CDR3 DNA: TGTGCCAGCAGCTTGTCGAGGGTGTATGGCAATGAGCAGTTCTTC
CDR3 protein: CASSLSRVYGNEQFF

D gene: .
clone size: .
CDR3 length: 12
J gene: TRBJ1-2
V gene: TRBV6-5
CDR3 DNA: TGTGCCAGCAGTTACCGGTTGGGGGGCTACACCTTC
CDR3 protein: CASSYRLGGYTF

D gene: TRBD2
clone size: .
CDR3 length: 14
J gene: TRBJ2-1
V gene: TRBV6-1
CDR3 DNA: TGTGCCAGCGGGACTAGCGGGTTATTCCATGAGCAGTTCTTC
CDR3 protein: CASGTSGLFHEQFF

D gene: TRBD2
clone size: once
CDR3 length: 16
J gene: TRBJ2-5
V gene: TRBV6-6
CDR3 DNA: TGTGCCAGCAGCCAATCGGGGGGGTCCGGCCAAGAGACCCAGTACTTC
CDR3 protein: CASSQSGGSGQETQYF

D gene: .
clone size: few
CDR3 length: 12
J gene: TRBJ1-2
V gene: TRBV5-5
CDR3 DNA: TGTGCCAGCAGCTTGGCCAGGGATGGCTACACCTTC
CDR3 protein: CASSLARDGYTF

D gene: .
clone size: once
CDR3 length: 15
J gene: TRBJ1-5
V gene: TRBV5-8
CDR3 DNA: TGTGCCAGCAGCACCGAACGGGGGAGCAATCAGCCCCAGCATTTT
CDR3 protein: CASSTERGSNQPQHF

D gene: TRBD2
clone size: .
CDR3 length: 15
J gene: TRBJ2-7
V gene: TRBV28
CDR3 DNA: TGTGCCAGCAGTTTATTAGCGGGAGGGAACTACGAGCAGTACTTC
CDR3 protein: CASSLLAGGNYEQYF

D gene: .
clone size: .
CDR3 length: 15
J gene: TRBJ2-5
V gene: TRBV7-9
CDR3 DNA: TGTGCCAGCAGCTTAGGGGGGCAGGGGCAAGAGACCCAGTACTTC
CDR3 protein: CASSLGGQGQETQYF

D gene: .
clone size: .
CDR3 length: 12
J gene: TRBJ1-2
V gene: TRBV6-6
CDR3 DNA: TGTGCCAGCAGTTACAACGATAAGGGCTACACCTTC
CDR3 protein: CASSYNDKGYTF

D gene: .
clone size: .
CDR3 length: 14
J gene: TRBJ2-5
V gene: TRBV29-1
CDR3 DNA: TGCAGCGTTGGTTCCCCGGGAGCGGAGGAGACCCAGTACTTC
CDR3 protein: CSVGSPGAEETQYF